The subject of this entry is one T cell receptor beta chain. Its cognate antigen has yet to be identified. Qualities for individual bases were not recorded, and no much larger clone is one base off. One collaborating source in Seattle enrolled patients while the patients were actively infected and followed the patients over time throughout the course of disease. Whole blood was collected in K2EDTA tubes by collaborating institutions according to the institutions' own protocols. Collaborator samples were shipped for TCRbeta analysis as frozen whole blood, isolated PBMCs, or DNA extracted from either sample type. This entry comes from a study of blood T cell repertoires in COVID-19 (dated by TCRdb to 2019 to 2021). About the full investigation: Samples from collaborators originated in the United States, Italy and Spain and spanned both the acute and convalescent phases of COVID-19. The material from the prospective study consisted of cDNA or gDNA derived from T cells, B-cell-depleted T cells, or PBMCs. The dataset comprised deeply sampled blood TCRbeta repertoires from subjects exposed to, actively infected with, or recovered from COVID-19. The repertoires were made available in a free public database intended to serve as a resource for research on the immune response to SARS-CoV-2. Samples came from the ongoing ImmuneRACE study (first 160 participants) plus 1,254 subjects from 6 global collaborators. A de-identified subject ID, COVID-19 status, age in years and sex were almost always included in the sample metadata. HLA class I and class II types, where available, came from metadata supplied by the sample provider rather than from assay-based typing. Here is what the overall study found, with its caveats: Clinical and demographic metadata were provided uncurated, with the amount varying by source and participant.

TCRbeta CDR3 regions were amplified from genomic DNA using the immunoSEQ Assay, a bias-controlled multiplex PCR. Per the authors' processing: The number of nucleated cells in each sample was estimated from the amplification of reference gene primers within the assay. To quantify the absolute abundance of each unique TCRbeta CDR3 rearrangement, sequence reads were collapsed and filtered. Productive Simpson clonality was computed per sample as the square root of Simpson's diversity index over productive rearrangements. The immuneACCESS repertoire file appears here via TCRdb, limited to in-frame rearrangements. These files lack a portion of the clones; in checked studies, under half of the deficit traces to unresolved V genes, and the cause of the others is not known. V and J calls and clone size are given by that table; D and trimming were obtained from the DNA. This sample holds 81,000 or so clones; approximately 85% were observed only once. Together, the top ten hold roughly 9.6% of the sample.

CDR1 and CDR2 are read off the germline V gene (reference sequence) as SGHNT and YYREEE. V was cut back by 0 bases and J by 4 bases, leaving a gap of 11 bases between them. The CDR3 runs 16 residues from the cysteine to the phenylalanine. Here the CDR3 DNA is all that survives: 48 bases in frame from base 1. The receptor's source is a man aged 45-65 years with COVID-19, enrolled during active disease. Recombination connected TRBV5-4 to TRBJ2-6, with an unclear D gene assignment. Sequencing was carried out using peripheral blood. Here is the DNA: TGTGCCAGCAGCTTGGCTGGGCCCCTCGGGGCCAACGTCCTGACTTTC. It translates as CASSLAGPLGANVLTF. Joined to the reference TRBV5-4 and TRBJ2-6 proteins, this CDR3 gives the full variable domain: ETGVTQSPTHLIKTRGQQVTLRCSSQSGHNTVSWYQQALGQGPQFIFQYYREEENGRGNFPPRFSGLQFPNYSSELNVNALELDDSALYLCASSLAGPLGANVLTFGAGSRLTVL.